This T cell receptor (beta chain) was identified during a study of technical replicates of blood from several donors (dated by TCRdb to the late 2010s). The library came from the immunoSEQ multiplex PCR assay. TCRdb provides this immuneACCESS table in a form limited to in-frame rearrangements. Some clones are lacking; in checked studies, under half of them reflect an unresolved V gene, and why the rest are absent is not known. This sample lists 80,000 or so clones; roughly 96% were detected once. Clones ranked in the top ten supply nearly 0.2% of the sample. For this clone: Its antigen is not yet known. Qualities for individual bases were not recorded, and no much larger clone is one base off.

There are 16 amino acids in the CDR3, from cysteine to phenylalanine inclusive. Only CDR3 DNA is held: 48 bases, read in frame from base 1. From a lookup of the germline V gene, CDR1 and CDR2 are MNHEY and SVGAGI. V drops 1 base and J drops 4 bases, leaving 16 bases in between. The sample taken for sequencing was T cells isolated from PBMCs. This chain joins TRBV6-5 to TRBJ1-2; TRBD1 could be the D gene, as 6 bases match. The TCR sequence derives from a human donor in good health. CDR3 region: CASSYYGGLESYGYTF. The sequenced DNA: TGTGCCAGCAGTTACTACGGGGGGCTGGAGAGCTATGGCTACACCTTC.